One sample yielded the 26 T cell receptor beta chains listed below, sequenced in a study of blood T cell repertoires in COVID-19. Sequencing was performed with immunoSEQ multiplex PCR; in TCRdb, only in-frame clones are kept and a portion is missing. This table holds a few hundred thousand clones, roughly 87% found once. The source material was PBMCs or T cells enriched from blood (not recorded which). Receptor source: a woman aged 18-29 years who had recovered from COVID-19.

V gene TRBV7-3 combines with J gene TRBJ1-2; TRBD1 matches at 9 bases. Germline CDR1 is SGHTA and CDR2 is FQGTGA. The V and J ends lost 1 base and 3 bases, in that order; junction bases with no gene match: 12. The CDR3 has 18 amino acids. The CDR3 loop reads CASSLSHRGRIGDYGYTF. The CDR3 region has the DNA TGTGCCAGCAGCTTAAGTCACAGGGGGCGAATCGGGGACTATGGCTACACCTTC. The whole variable domain, filled in from reference TRBV7-3 and TRBJ1-2, reads GAGVSQTPSNKVTEKGKYVELRCDPISGHTALYWYRQSLGQGPEFLIYFQGTGAADDSGLPNDRFFAVRPEGSVSTLKIQRTERGDSAVYLCASSLSHRGRIGDYGYTFGSGTRLTVV.

V gene TRBV7-9 combines with J gene TRBJ2-5; TRBD1 aligns across 7 bases. V gave up 1 base and J gave up 4 bases; unmatched junction bases: 3. There are 14 residues in the CDR3. CDR1 is SEHNR and CDR2 is FQNEAQ in the germline V gene (reference sequence). This chain's CDR3 is CASSLVRDRETQYF. CDR3 DNA: TGTGCCAGCAGCTTAGTACGGGACAGAGAGACCCAGTACTTC.

The chain combines TRBV11-2 with TRBJ2-4; a possible D gene is TRBD2 (7 bases). Germline V gene data show CDR1 as SGHAT and CDR2 as FQNNGV. This CDR3 spans 16 amino acids. The V end was cut by 5 bases, the J end by 3 bases, with 17 bases between. CDR3 loop: CASSGPGGARKNIQYF. CDR3 DNA: TGTGCCAGCAGCGGCCCTGGGGGGGCGCGCAAAAACATTCAGTACTTC.

The V call is TRBV29-1, the J call TRBJ2-7; TRBD1 matches at 9 bases. Looked up from germline, CDR1 is SQVTM and CDR2 is ANQGSEA. Unmatched junction bases numbered 2, after V lost 6 bases and J lost 2 bases. The CDR3 sequence is 12 residues long. CDR3 nucleotides: TGCAGCGTGGGGACAGGGACCTACGAGCAGTACTTC. This translates into CSVGTGTYEQYF.

V gene TRBV7-3 combines with J gene TRBJ2-1; TRBD2 is a possible D gene (7 bases). The V gene lost 3 bases and the J gene lost 0 bases, with 12 bases spanning the gap. This CDR3 region has 16 residues. CDR1 SGHTA and CDR2 FQGTGA come from the germline V gene. The CDR3 region has the DNA TGTGCCAGCAGCTTTTGGGCGGGGGCCTCCTACAATGAGCAGTTCTTC. It codes for CASSFWAGASYNEQFF.

The V and J genes are TRBV23-1 and TRBJ2-1; TRBD2 is a possible D gene (5 bases). TRBV23-1 is given ORF status, its function remaining uncertain. Trimming left V 4 bases short and J 10 bases short, with 26 bases between. The CDR3 runs to 17 residues. The CDR3 coding sequence is TGCGCCAGCAGTCTTCCGGACTCCGATAATTATTCTTGGGAGCAGTTCTTC. It encodes CASSLPDSDNYSWEQFF.

The CDR3: CASSLAGNGDGELFF. The CDR3 DNA is TGTGCCAGCAGCCTAGCCGGGAATGGCGACGGGGAGCTGTTTTTT. This rearrangement joins TRBV7-3 to TRBJ2-2; a possible D gene is TRBD2 (5 bases). Germline V lookup: CDR1 SGHTA, CDR2 FQGTGA. This CDR3 is 15 amino acids long. Between the trimmed V and J ends, which lost 5 bases and 7 bases, there was a span of 17 bases.

The chain uses TRBV7-8 and TRBJ2-7; weak D call: TRBD1 (5 bases). Trimming removed 2 bases at V and 0 bases at J, with 11 bases between. Germline values: CDR1 SGHVS, CDR2 FQNEAQ. This CDR3 spans 15 amino acids. The CDR3 DNA sequence: TGTGCCAGCAGCTTAAGGGCAGGGTTCTCCTACGAGCAGTACTTC. It yields the protein CASSLRAGFSYEQYF.

This chain connects TRBV19 to TRBJ1-1, with a weak D call TRBD1 (6 bases). The germline gives CDR1 LNHDA, CDR2 SQIVND (reference sequence). Trimming took off 9 bases at V and 6 bases at J, with 26 bases between the two ends. The CDR3 contains 16 residues. Here the CDR3 reads CASVQGFRWNSSEAFF. The CDR3 bases are TGTGCCAGCGTTCAGGGGTTTAGGTGGAATTCATCTGAAGCTTTCTTT. Filled out from reference TRBV19 and TRBJ1-1, the complete variable domain reads DGGITQSPKYLFRKEGQNVTLSCEQNLNHDAMYWYRQDPGQGLRLIYYSQIVNDFQKGDIAEGYSVSREKKESFPLTVTSAQKNPTAFYLCASVQGFRWNSSEAFFGQGTRLTVV.

V usage is TRBV27 and J usage is TRBJ1-2; no reliable D call. The germline CDR1 and CDR2 sequences are MNHEY and SMNVEV (reference sequence). Trimming took off 3 bases at V and 0 bases at J, with 5 bases between the two ends. CDR3 length: 13 amino acids. Here the CDR3 reads CASSFGPNYGYTF. CDR3 coding DNA: TGTGCCAGCAGTTTCGGTCCTAACTATGGCTACACCTTC.

The chain recombines TRBV28 with TRBJ2-2; 8 nucleotides agree with TRBD2. J was trimmed by 6 bases and V by 5 bases; bases with no gene match: 20. Germline V lookup: CDR1 MDHEN, CDR2 SYDVKM. The CDR3 has 19 amino acids. The CDR3 bases are TGTGCCAGCAGTCCAACGGGACTAGTATTTGGTCTCGTCGCCGGGGAGCTGTTTTTT. Translation gives CASSPTGLVFGLVAGELFF. Combining the CDR3 with reference TRBV28 and TRBJ2-2 gives the whole variable domain DVKVTQSSRYLVKRTGEKVFLECVQDMDHENMFWYRQDPGLGLRLIYFSYDVKMKEKGDIPEGYSVSREKKERFSLILESASTNQTSMYLCASSPTGLVFGLVAGELFFGEGSRLTVL.

Only one count was recorded for this clone. The chain employs TRBV11-2 and TRBJ1-1; TRBD1 matches at 7 bases. The CDR3 totals 15 residues. Germline CDR1 is SGHAT and CDR2 is FQNNGV. V dropped 5 bases and J dropped 1; count of bases not matched to a gene: 7. The CDR3 loop is CASSLRGQQNTEAFF. CDR3 sequence (DNA): TGTGCCAGCAGCCTACGGGGACAGCAGAACACTGAAGCTTTCTTT.

The chain is built from TRBV7-2 and TRBJ2-1; TRBD1 matches at 7 bases. Germline loops: CDR1 SGHTA, CDR2 FQGNSA. V shed 2 bases and J 3 bases; nucleotides not matched to a gene: 7. The CDR3 spans 16 residues. The CDR3 coding sequence is TGTGCCAGCAGCTTACTGTGGGGACAGAACTACAATGAGCAGTTCTTC. Amino acids: CASSLLWGQNYNEQFF.

V gene TRBV6-5 combines with J gene TRBJ2-1; 12 nucleotides agree with TRBD2. The length of the CDR3 is 15 residues. Germline loops: CDR1 MNHEY, CDR2 SVGAGI. V lost 3 bases to trimming and J lost 7 bases; unmatched junction nucleotides: 4. The CDR3 spells CASSYETSGRNEQFF. As DNA, the CDR3 is TGTGCCAGCAGTTATGAAACTAGCGGGAGGAATGAGCAGTTCTTC.

V gene TRBV19 combines with J gene TRBJ1-1; 8 bases fit TRBD1. The CDR3 spans 15 residues. From germline, CDR1 is LNHDA and CDR2 SQIVND (reference sequence). V lost 3 bases to trimming and J lost 4 bases; unmatched junction nucleotides: 7. This chain's CDR3 is CASSIAGGVSTEAFF. Here the CDR3 DNA reads TGTGCCAGTAGTATCGCAGGGGGCGTGAGCACTGAAGCTTTCTTT.

Remarks on this clone: Other DNA sequences from this sample encode an identical CDR3 as well. This chain links TRBV5-1 with TRBJ1-4; 9 nucleotides match TRBD1. Germline CDR1 SGHRS, CDR2 YFSETQ. There are 14 residues in the CDR3. The J segment lost 5 bases and the V segment lost 3 bases, leaving 2 bases of the junction unmatched. The CDR3 nucleotides read TGCGCCAGCAGCTCCGGACAGGGGAATGAAAAACTGTTTTTT. This gives the protein CASSSGQGNEKLFF.

This chain connects TRBV11-2 to TRBJ2-3; 7 bases match TRBD2. This CDR3 is built from 15 residues. Germline values: CDR1 SGHAT, CDR2 FQNNGV. Unmatched junction bases numbered 5, after V lost 5 bases and J lost 0 bases. CDR3 sequence reads: CASSRSGVSTDTQYF. The DNA for the CDR3 is TGTGCCAGCAGCCGGAGCGGGGTTAGCACAGATACGCAGTATTTT.

This rearrangement joins TRBV5-4 to TRBJ2-1, with D tentatively TRBD2 (6 bases). Germline V gene lookup returns CDR1 SGHNT and CDR2 YYREEE (reference sequence). Trimming pared 0 bases from V and 0 bases from J, leaving 10 bases between. The CDR3 extends over 16 amino acids. For the CDR3, the DNA is TGTGCCAGCAGCTTGGCCGGCGGGGCCTCCTACAATGAGCAGTTCTTC. The encoded protein is CASSLAGGASYNEQFF.

This chain links TRBV7-7 with TRBJ2-5; 14 bases are a match to TRBD2. Losses at the gene ends were 5 bases for V and 5 bases for J; bases not matched to a gene: 10. Germline V gives CDR1 SSHAT, CDR2 FNYEAQ (reference sequence). The CDR3 is 17 amino acids. CDR3 DNA sequence: TGTGCCAGCAGCCCCTATGGACTAGCGGGAGGTATGGAGACCCAGTACTTC. Residues: CASSPYGLAGGMETQYF.

V is TRBV28 and J is TRBJ2-1; TRBD1 might be the D (7 bases). The germline CDR1 and CDR2 sequences are MDHEN and SYDVKM. The CDR3 sequence is 17 residues long. Trimming left V 5 bases short and J 7 bases short, with 24 bases between. The CDR3 protein is CASSLFRGQGGRNEQFF. The CDR3 DNA sequence: TGTGCCAGCAGTCTCTTTCGGGGGCAGGGGGGAAGGAATGAGCAGTTCTTC.

This sequence joins TRBV7-8 and TRBJ1-2, with 9 bases identical to TRBD1. Germline trimming cut 1 base from V and 6 bases from J; bases unmatched to any gene: 6. This CDR3 has 15 residues. Germline loops: CDR1 SGHVS, CDR2 FQNEAQ. Written as DNA, the CDR3 is TGTGCCAGCAGCTTAGAGTGGACAGGGGCTGATGGCTACACCTTC. It translates to CASSLEWTGADGYTF.

This rearrangement joins TRBV11-3 to TRBJ2-7; TRBD1 matches at 7 bases. Per the germline V gene, CDR1 is SGHNT and CDR2 is YENEEA. The CDR3 contains 15 residues. The junction had 8 bases not matched to a gene; V was cut back by 4 bases and J by 2 bases. CDR3 in DNA: TGTGCCAGCAGCTCGGGACAGCGAGCCACCTACGAGCAGTACTTC. Protein product: CASSSGQRATYEQYF.

The chain employs TRBV3-1 (or the pseudogene TRBV3-2) and TRBJ2-1; 9 nucleotides match TRBD2. CDR1 is LGHDT, CDR2 YNNKEL, per germline (reference sequence). With V trimmed by 0 bases and J by 5 bases, 8 bases remained unmatched. CDR3 size: 17 residues. DNA for the CDR3: TGTGCCAGCAGCCAAGATAATCCTAGCGGGATTGACAATGAGCAGTTCTTC. Protein product: CASSQDNPSGIDNEQFF.

The chain recombines TRBV2 with TRBJ1-5; 8 bases fit TRBD1. After removal of 8 bases from V and 2 bases from J, the junction contained 5 bases not matched to a gene. The CDR3 runs 14 residues. CDR1 and CDR2 (germline): SNHLY, FYNNEI. CDR3 DNA sequence: TGTGCCAGCGAGAAGACAGGGGGCAATCAGCCCCAGCATTTT. This sequence encodes CASEKTGGNQPQHF.

In the case of this clone: Other DNA sequences in the same sample also yield this CDR3. This rearrangement joins TRBV4-3 to TRBJ1-2; TRBD1 aligns across 7 bases. Germline lookup yields CDR1 LGHNA and CDR2 YSLEER. The CDR3 length is 14 residues. V was clipped by 1 base and J by 4 bases; unmatched bases: 3. CDR3 region: CASSQGTGGYGYTF. CDR3 sequence (DNA): TGCGCCAGCAGCCAAGGGACAGGAGGCTATGGCTACACCTTC.

The V and J genes are TRBV5-4 and TRBJ1-1; 7 positions agree with TRBD1. Looked up from germline, CDR1 is SGHNT and CDR2 is YYREEE (reference sequence). The length of the CDR3 is 14 residues. The J segment lost 4 bases and the V segment lost 1 base, leaving 4 bases of the junction unmatched. The DNA for the CDR3 is TGTGCCAGCAGCTTGACAGGGGCCGTCACTGAAGCTTTCTTT. Encoded protein: CASSLTGAVTEAFF.